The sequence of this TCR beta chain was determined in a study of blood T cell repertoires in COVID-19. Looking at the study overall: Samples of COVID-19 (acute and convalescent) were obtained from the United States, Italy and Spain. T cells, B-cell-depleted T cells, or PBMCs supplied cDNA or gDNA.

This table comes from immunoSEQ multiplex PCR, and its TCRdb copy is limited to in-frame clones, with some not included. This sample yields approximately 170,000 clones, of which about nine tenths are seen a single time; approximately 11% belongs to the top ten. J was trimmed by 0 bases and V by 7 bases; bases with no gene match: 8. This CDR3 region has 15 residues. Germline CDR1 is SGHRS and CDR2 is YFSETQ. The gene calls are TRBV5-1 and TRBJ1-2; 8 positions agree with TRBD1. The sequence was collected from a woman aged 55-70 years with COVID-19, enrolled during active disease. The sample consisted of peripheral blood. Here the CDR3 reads CASRTGTGTNYGYTF. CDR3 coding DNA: TGCGCCAGCCGTACCGGGACAGGTACTAACTATGGCTACACCTTC.